These 10 T cell receptor beta chains share one sample of origin, sequenced in a study of T cell clones after liver transplantation. Produced via immunoSEQ multiplex PCR; TCRdb's table is partial and in-frame only. The sample records roughly 5,200 clones, 25% to 30% being singletons. Sequencing of dividing CFSE-low cells from the MLR defined alloreactive TCRbeta sequences. No cognate antigen is known for these TCRs. Sequencing was performed on CD4+ T cells from cultured PBMCs. The receptors derive from a human patient who received a liver transplant. Part of the T cells may come from the graft donor.

This clone counts as medium-sized. The chain has TRBV5-4 and TRBJ2-3; no clear D gene. Trimming stripped 0 bases from V and 2 bases from J, with 4 bases between. The CDR3 length is 13 residues. Germline-derived CDR1 and CDR2 are SGHNT and YYREEE (reference sequence). CDR3 nucleotide sequence: TGTGCCAGCAGCTTGGACTCCACAGATACGCAGTATTTT. This translates into CASSLDSTDTQYF.

This clone is medium-sized by share. The chain employs TRBV4-1 and TRBJ1-6; D gene unclear. V lost 0 bases and J lost 7, with 1 base in between. Germline V lookup: CDR1 MGHRA, CDR2 YSYEKL. The CDR3 runs to 12 residues. CDR3 region: CASSQDNSPLHF. CDR3 bases: TGCGCCAGCAGCCAAGACAATTCACCCCTCCACTTT.

On this clone itself: One end of the junction fails to match germline, which may point to a read error. The V call is TRBV7-2, the J call TRBJ2-7, with D possibly TRBD2 on 6 matching bases. Germline V gene data show CDR1 as SGHTA and CDR2 as FQGNSA. This CDR3 region has 13 residues. CDR3 residues: CASSLEGWGTSFF. The CDR3 bases are TGTGCCAGCAGCTTAGAGGGGTGGGGGACTTCCTTCTTC.

In its sample, this clone was seen a few times. The V call is TRBV7-8, the J call TRBJ2-2; TRBD2 agrees at 11 bases. This CDR3 is built from 17 residues. V shed 2 bases and J 2 bases; nucleotides not matched to a gene: 4. CDR1 and CDR2 from the germline V gene are SGHVS and FQNEAQ. This CDR3 is CASSLTSGRPNTGELFF. In DNA, the CDR3 is TGTGCCAGCAGCTTAACTAGCGGGAGACCAAACACCGGGGAGCTGTTTTTT.

The V and J genes are TRBV30 and TRBJ2-4; D not resolved. Deletions cut 2 bases from V and 2 bases from J, with 7 bases between. This CDR3 has 13 residues. The germline CDR1 and CDR2 sequences are GTSNPN and SVGIG (reference sequence). The CDR3 bases are TGTGCCTGGAGTACCGGCTCCAAAAACATTCAGTACTTC. Residues: CAWSTGSKNIQYF.

This clone has a handful of counts. The chain has TRBV29-1 and TRBJ1-2, with a possible D match to TRBD1 (5 bases). Germline assignment: CDR1 SQVTM and CDR2 ANQGSEA. The CDR3 length is 11 residues. The V and J ends lost 4 bases and 4 bases respectively, with 7 bases between them. The CDR3 reads CSVGTLYGYTF. CDR3 coding DNA: TGCAGCGTTGGGACACTCTATGGCTACACCTTC.

This clone was seen just once. This rearrangement joins TRBV29-1 to TRBJ2-3; the D is unclear. CDR3 length: 11 amino acids. Germline CDR1 and CDR2: SQVTM and ANQGSEA. Deletions cut 3 bases from V and 4 bases from J, with 5 bases between. The CDR3 sequence: CSVDFPDTQYF. In DNA form, the CDR3 reads TGCAGCGTTGATTTCCCAGATACGCAGTATTTT.

The table lists this clone with a few counts. This sequence may be a read error, since a much larger clone differs from it by one base. Different DNA sequences within this sample yield the same CDR3. The rearrangement joins TRBV4-1 to TRBJ1-5, with 8 bases aligning to TRBD1. V was clipped by 4 bases and J by 4 bases; unmatched bases: 6. Germline V CDR1 and CDR2: MGHRA, YSYEKL. This CDR3 has 15 residues. As DNA, the CDR3 is TGCGCCAGCAGCCCCGTGGACAGGGCTAATCAGCCCCAGCATTTT. The encoded protein is CASSPVDRANQPQHF.

This clone was seen more than once but under ten times. The chain joins TRBV11-3 to TRBJ2-2; a weak D match, TRBD2 (5 bases). The CDR3 runs to 16 residues. Germline CDR1 and CDR2: SGHNT and YENEEA. V dropped 2 bases and J dropped 1 base, with 11 bases sitting between them. The CDR3 here is CASSLMRVGNTGELFF. CDR3 bases: TGTGCCAGCAGCTTAATGAGGGTAGGGAACACCGGGGAGCTGTTTTTT.

In DNA, the CDR3 is TGTGCCAGCAGATTGGGACTTTACAATGAGCAGTTCTTC. It codes for CASRLGLYNEQFF. The chain joins TRBV7-2 to TRBJ2-1, with D perhaps TRBD2 (6 bases). In germline, CDR1 is SGHTA, CDR2 FQGNSA. The CDR3 has 13 amino acids. The germline V and J ends were trimmed by 6 bases and 4 bases, with 10 bases remaining between them.